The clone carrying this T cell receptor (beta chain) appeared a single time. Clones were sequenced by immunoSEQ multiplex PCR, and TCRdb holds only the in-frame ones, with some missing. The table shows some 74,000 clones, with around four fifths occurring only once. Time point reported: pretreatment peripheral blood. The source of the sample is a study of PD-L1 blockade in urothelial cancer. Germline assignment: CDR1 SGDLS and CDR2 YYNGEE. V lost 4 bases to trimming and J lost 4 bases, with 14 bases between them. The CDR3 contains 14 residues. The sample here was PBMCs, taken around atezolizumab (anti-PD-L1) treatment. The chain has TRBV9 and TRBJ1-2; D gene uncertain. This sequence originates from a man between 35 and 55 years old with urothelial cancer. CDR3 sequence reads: CASSPTRQTYGYTF. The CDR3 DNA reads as TGTGCCAGCAGCCCTACCAGGCAAACCTATGGCTACACCTTC.